This T cell receptor (beta chain) derives from a study of T cell responses to AZD1222 COVID-19 vaccine. General observations from the study: AZD1222 recipients seropositive at baseline numbered only five to seven. Sampled repertoires all dated from after the peak T cell response. The donors showed a predominance of white British ancestry and of females, with possible underestimation of clonal diversity. Epitopes outside B.1.351 and B.1.1.7 mutated regions reportedly drew nearly half of spike TCRs.

Notes on this clone: The antigen is undetermined.

The protocol was immunoSEQ multiplex PCR, while the TCRdb copy is restricted to in-frame clones and leaves out a portion. The sample includes around 130,000 clones, 90% seen only once; the top ten take 4% to 4.5%. CDR1 and CDR2 (germline): SNHLY, FYNNEI. V trimming: 8 bases; J trimming: 7 bases; junction bases outside the gene matches: 5. This CDR3 contains 12 residues. This clonotype originated in an adult who received the MenACWY meningococcal vaccine as a control. The chain carries TRBV2 and TRBJ1-2, with 9 bases that match TRBD1. The sequencing used peripheral blood, collected 28 days after the second dose of the MenACWY control vaccine. Here the CDR3 reads CASSGQGFGYTF. CDR3 nucleotide sequence: TGTGCCAGCTCGGGACAGGGCTTTGGCTACACCTTC.